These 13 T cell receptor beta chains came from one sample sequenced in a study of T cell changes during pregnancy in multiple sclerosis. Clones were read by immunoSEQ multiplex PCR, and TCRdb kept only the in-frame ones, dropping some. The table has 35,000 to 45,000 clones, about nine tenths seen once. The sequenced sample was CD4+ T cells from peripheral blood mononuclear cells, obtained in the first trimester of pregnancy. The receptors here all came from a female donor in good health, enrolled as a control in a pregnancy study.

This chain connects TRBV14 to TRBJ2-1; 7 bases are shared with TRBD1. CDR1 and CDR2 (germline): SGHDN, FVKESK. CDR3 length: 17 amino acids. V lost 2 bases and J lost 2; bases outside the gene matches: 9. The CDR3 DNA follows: TGTGCCAGCAGCCAAATGCCGGGACAGCAAACCTACAATGAGCAGTTCTTC. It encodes CASSQMPGQQTYNEQFF.

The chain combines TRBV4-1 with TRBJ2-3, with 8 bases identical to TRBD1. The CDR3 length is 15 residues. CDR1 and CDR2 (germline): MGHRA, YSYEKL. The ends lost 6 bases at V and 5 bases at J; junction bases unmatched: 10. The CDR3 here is CASRPQGAVGDTQYF. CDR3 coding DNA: TGCGCCAGCAGACCCCAGGGGGCTGTTGGAGATACGCAGTATTTT.

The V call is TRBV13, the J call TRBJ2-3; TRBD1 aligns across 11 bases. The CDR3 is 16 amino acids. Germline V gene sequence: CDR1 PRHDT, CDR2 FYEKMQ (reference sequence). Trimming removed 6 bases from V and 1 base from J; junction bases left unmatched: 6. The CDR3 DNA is TGTGCCAGCAGGAGAAGGGGACAGGGGGGCACAGATACGCAGTATTTT. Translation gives CASRRRGQGGTDTQYF.

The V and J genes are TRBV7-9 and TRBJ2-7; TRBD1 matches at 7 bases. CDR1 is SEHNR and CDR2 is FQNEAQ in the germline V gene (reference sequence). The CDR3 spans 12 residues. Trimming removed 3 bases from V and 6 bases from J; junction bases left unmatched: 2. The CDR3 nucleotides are TGTGCCAGCAGCTTGACAGGGCCCGAGCAGTACTTC. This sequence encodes CASSLTGPEQYF.

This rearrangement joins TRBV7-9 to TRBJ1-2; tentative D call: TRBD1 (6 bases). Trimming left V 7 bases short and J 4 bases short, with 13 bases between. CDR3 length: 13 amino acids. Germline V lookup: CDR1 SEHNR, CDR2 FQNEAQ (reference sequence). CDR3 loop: CASTRQETYGYTF. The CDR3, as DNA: TGTGCCAGCACCCGACAGGAAACCTATGGCTACACCTTC.

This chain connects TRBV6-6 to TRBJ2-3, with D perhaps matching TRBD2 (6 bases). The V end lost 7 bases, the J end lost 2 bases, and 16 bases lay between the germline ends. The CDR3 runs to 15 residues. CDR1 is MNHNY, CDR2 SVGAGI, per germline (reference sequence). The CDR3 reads CASTPWAGLTDTQYF. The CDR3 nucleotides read TGTGCCAGCACCCCCTGGGCGGGGCTCACAGATACGCAGTATTTT.

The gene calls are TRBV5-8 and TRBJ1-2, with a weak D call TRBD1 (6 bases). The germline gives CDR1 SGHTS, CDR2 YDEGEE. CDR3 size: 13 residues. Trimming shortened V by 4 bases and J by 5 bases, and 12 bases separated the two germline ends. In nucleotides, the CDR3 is TGTGCCAGCAGCAGGGGGTCAGGGTATGGCTACACCTTC. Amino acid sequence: CASSRGSGYGYTF.

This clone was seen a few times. The CDR3 sequence: CASSPPAGPLNTGELFF. The CDR3 DNA follows: TGTGCCAGCTCACCACCGGCTGGGCCTTTGAACACCGGGGAGCTGTTTTTT. This chain joins TRBV18 and TRBJ2-2, with D unresolved. V lost 0 bases, J lost 1 base, and 12 bases lay in between. The CDR3 extends over 17 amino acids. In germline, CDR1 is KGHSH, CDR2 LQKENI. Full variable domain (rest looked up from reference TRBV18 and TRBJ2-2): NAGVMQNPRHLVRRRGQEARLRCSPMKGHSHVYWYRQLPEEGLKFMVYLQKENIIDESGMPKERFSAEFPKEGPSILRIQQVVRGDSAAYFCASSPPAGPLNTGELFFGEGSRLTVL.

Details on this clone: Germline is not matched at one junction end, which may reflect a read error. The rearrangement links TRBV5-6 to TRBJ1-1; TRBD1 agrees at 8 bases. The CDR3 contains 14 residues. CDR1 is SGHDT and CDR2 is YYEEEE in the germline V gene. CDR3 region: CASRRQGRGPRVGF. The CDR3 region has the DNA TGTGCCAGCAGACGACAGGGGCGCGGCCCGAGGGTCGGCTTT.

The CDR3 nucleotides are TGTGCCAGCACCCCCCGTTCCCCGGGAAAAGGAGGCACCGGGGAGCTGTTTTTT. The encoded protein is CASTPRSPGKGGTGELFF. The chain combines TRBV7-3 with TRBJ2-2, with TRBD2 as a possible D gene (5 bases). CDR1 SGHTA and CDR2 FQGTGA come from the germline V gene. The CDR3 extends over 18 amino acids. V was shortened by 7 bases and J by 4 bases, with 25 bases between the two germline ends.

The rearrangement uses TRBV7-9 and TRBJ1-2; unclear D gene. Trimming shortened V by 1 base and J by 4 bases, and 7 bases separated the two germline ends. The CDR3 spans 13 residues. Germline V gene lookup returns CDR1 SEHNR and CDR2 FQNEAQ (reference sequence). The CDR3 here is CASSLESVYGYTF. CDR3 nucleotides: TGTGCCAGCAGCTTAGAGTCAGTCTATGGCTACACCTTC. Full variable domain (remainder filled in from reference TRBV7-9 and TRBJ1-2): DTGVSQNPRHKITKRGQNVTFRCDPISEHNRLYWYRQTLGQGPEFLTYFQNEAQLEKSRLLSDRFSAERPKGSFSTLEIQRTEQGDSAMYLCASSLESVYGYTFGSGTRLTVV.

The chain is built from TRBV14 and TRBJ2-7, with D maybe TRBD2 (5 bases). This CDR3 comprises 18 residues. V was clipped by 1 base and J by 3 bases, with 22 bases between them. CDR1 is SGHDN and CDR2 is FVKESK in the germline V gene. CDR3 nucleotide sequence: TGTGCCAGCAGCCAAGTCCCCACAAGTAGCGCAGAATTCTACGAGCAGTACTTC. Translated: CASSQVPTSSAEFYEQYF.

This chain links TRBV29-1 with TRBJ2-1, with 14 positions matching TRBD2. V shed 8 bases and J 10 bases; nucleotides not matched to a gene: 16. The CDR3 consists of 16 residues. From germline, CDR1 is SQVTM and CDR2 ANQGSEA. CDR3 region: CSSETSGGAGGREQFF. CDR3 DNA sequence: TGCAGCTCCGAGACTAGCGGGGGGGCAGGCGGACGCGAGCAGTTCTTC.